This T cell receptor (beta chain) came from a study of beta chain features in type 1 diabetes. CD45RO/CCR7/CD25/CD127/CD95/CD27 sorting isolated CD4+ naive, central memory, regulatory and stem cell-like memory cells. All of the isolated RNA was reverse transcribed, so expressed TCRB transcripts were sequenced. Approximately 3.6 million reads, on average, came from each naive, central memory and regulatory T cell sample. Repertoires were generated with immunoSEQ multiplex PCR, while TCRdb's copy carries only in-frame clones and drops some. The repertoire holds roughly 700,000 clones, with over 10% as singletons. Germline values: CDR1 DFQATT, CDR2 SNEGSKA (reference sequence). V shed 5 bases and J shed 5 bases, with 10 bases lying between them. There are 11 residues in the CDR3. General study findings and limits: Possibly, sequencing cDNA over-represented cells that had high TCR expression levels. Any PCR bias toward short templates would affect both groups alike. Patients with Type 1 diabetes showed moderately but significantly shorter TCRB CDR3s in all four CD4+ subsets.

Turning to this clone: Its antigen remains unknown.

The rearrangement uses TRBV20-1 and TRBJ2-7, with D tentatively TRBD1 (6 bases). The sample taken for sequencing was naive CD4+ T cells from blood. This receptor was obtained from a young man with type 1 diabetes. The CDR3 DNA sequence: TGCAGTGCTGCTAACAGGGACGAGCAGTACTTC. Amino acids: CSAANRDEQYF.